The clone carrying this T cell receptor beta chain has just one count. The data belong to a study of blood T cell repertoires in COVID-19. Study as a whole: Samples came from the United States, Italy and Spain, spanning acute and convalescent COVID-19. Nucleic acid was either cDNA or gDNA, and it came from T cells, B-cell-depleted T cells, or PBMCs.

V lost 2 bases, J lost 4 bases, and 11 bases lay in between. The length of the CDR3 is 14 residues. CDR1 is SGHTA, CDR2 FQGNSA, per germline. Original handling: Counts of nucleated cells, estimated from reference gene primer amplification, were obtained. Measured with immunoSEQ multiplex PCR; TCRdb has only the in-frame clones, and not every one. V and J calls plus clone size are reproduced from that table; the DNA served to infer D and trimming. Here the sample spans 89,000 or so clones, around 82% being singletons. This clonotype originated in a human donor in a cohort sampled during active COVID-19. This chain links TRBV7-2 with TRBJ2-5; TRBD2 might be the D (6 bases). Sequenced material: peripheral blood. In nucleotides, the CDR3 is TGTGCCAGCAGCTTACGGAGGGCCCGAGAGACCCAGTACTTC. Encoded protein: CASSLRRARETQYF.